This T cell receptor beta chain was found in a study of beta chain features in type 1 diabetes. Whole-study results and caveats: Within patients, naive, central memory and Treg TCRB repertoires seemed more similar than within healthy donors. Shorter TCRB CDR3s, moderately but significantly so, marked every one of the four CD4+ subsets in Type 1 diabetes patients. Researchers cautioned that cDNA sequencing could over-represent cells with high TCR expression.

Sequencing targeted expressed TCRB transcripts, as all isolated RNA had been reverse transcribed. Naive, central memory and regulatory T cell samples produced a mean of roughly 3.8 million reads. Generated by immunoSEQ multiplex PCR, the TCRdb table keeps only in-frame clones and is missing some. The sample has around 650,000 clones, roughly an eighth seen once. It was via CD45RO/CCR7/CD25/CD127/CD95/CD27 that CD4+ naive, central memory, regulatory and stem cell-like memory cells were sorted. In regard to this clone: The antigen remains unidentified.

The sequence was obtained from a young man with type 1 diabetes. Sequencing input: naive CD4+ T cells from blood.

DNA of the CDR3: TGTGCCAGCAGCCCCAGGGTATTGAACACCGGGGAGCTGTTTTTT. It specifies CASSPRVLNTGELFF. The genes are TRBV6-5 and TRBJ2-2; tentatively, D is TRBD1 (5 bases). Trimming pared 6 bases from V and 1 base from J, leaving 12 bases between. CDR1 is MNHEY, CDR2 SVGAGI, per germline. The CDR3 consists of 15 residues.